This TCR beta chain emerged from a study of blood T cell repertoires in COVID-19. Looking at the study overall: Samples of COVID-19 (acute and convalescent) were obtained from the United States, Italy and Spain. The cDNA or gDNA used as material had been derived from T cells, B-cell-depleted T cells, or PBMCs.

Only in-frame clones appear in the TCRdb table, and some are missing; sequencing was by immunoSEQ multiplex PCR. Altogether roughly 66,000 clones are present, about four fifths being singletons, with the ten largest covering around 4.1%. V dropped 1 base and J dropped 4 bases, with 12 bases sitting between them. The V gene's germline CDR1 is SGDLS and CDR2 YYNGEE. The CDR3 runs to 15 residues. The receptor was derived from a woman aged 60 to 75 with acute or convalescent COVID-19. The sequenced material came from peripheral blood. V usage is TRBV9 and J usage is TRBJ1-5; D is perhaps TRBD1 (5 bases). In nucleotides, the CDR3 is TGTGCCAGCAGCGTAAGCGGGGGTAGTAATCAGCCCCAGCATTTT. Its translation: CASSVSGGSNQPQHF.